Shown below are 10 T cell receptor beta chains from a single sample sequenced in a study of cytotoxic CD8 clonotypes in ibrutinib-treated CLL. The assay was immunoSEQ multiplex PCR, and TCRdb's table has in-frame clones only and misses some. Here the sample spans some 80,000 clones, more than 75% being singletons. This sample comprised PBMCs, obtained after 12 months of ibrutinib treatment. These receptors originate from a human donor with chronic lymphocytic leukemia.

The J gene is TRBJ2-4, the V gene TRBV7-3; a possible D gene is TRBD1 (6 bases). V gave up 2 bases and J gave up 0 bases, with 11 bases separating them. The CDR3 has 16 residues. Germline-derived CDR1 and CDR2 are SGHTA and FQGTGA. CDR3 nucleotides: TGTGCCAGCAGCTTAGGGCAGGGGATAGCCAAAAACATTCAGTACTTC. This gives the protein CASSLGQGIAKNIQYF.

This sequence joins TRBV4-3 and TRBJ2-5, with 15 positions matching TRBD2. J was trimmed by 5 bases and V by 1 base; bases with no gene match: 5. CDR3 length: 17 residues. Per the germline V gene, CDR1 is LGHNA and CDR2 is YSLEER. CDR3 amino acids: CASSQGTSGRGLETQYF. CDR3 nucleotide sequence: TGCGCCAGCAGCCAAGGGACTAGCGGGAGGGGTTTGGAGACCCAGTACTTC.

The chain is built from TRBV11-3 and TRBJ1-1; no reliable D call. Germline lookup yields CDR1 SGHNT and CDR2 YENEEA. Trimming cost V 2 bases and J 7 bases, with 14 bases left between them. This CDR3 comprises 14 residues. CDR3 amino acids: CASSLNPPPSEAFF. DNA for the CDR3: TGTGCCAGCAGCTTAAACCCCCCCCCTAGTGAAGCTTTCTTT.

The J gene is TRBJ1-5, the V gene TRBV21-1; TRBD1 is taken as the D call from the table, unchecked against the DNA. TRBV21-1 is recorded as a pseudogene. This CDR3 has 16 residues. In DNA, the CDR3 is TGTGCCAGCAGCAAAGCCCCGGACAGTTCCAATCAGCCCCAGCATTTT. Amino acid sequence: CASSKAPDSSNQPQHF.

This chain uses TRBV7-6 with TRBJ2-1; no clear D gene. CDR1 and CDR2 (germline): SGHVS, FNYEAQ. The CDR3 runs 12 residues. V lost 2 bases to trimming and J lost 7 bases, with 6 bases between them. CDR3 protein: CASSLSENEQFF. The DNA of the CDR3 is TGTGCCAGCAGCTTATCAGAAAATGAGCAGTTCTTC.

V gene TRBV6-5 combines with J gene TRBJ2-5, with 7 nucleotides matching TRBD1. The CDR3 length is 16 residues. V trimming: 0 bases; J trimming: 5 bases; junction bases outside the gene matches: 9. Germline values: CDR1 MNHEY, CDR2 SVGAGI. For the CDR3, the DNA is TGTGCCAGCAGTTACTCGACCAGGGGGTTAGGTGAGACCCAGTACTTC. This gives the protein CASSYSTRGLGETQYF.

CDR3 amino acids: CASSLVGISNQPQHF. In DNA, the CDR3 is TGTGCCAGCAGTTTGGTGGGGATTAGCAATCAGCCCCAGCATTTT. This rearrangement joins TRBV28 to TRBJ1-5; D unresolved. Germline V CDR1 and CDR2: MDHEN, SYDVKM. The CDR3 is 15 amino acids. Trimming left V 3 bases short and J 0 bases short, with 9 bases between.

DNA of the CDR3: TGTGCCAGCAGGGGGACAGGGGGGGAGACCCAGTACTTC. Encoded protein: CASRGTGGETQYF. This chain uses TRBV2 with TRBJ2-5; TRBD1 aligns across 11 bases. Germline V gene lookup returns CDR1 SNHLY and CDR2 FYNNEI. The CDR3 spans 13 residues. V shed 6 bases, J shed 5 bases, and the junction held 2 bases outside the gene matches.

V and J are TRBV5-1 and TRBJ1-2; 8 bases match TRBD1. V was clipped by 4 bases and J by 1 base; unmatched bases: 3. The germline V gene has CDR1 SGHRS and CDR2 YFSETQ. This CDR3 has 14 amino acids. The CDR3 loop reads CASSTDRGNYGYTF. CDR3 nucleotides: TGCGCCAGCAGCACAGACAGGGGTAACTATGGCTACACCTTC.

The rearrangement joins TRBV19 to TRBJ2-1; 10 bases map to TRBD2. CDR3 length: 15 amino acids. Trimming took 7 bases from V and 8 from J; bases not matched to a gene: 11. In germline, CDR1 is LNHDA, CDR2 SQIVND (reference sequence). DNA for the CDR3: TGTGCCAGTACCCCCCTAGCGGGAGTCTCCCATGAGCAGTTCTTC. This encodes CASTPLAGVSHEQFF.